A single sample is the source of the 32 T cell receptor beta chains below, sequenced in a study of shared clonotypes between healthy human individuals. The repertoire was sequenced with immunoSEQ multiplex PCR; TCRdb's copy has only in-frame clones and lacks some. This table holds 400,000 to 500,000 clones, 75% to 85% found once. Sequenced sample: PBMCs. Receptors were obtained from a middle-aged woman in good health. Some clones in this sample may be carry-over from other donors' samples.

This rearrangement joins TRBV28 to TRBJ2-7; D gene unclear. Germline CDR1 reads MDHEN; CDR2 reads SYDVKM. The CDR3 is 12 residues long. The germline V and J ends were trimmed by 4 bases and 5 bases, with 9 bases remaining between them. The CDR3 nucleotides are TGTGCCAGCAGTTCGCCAGGAGACGAGCAGTACTTC. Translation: CASSSPGDEQYF.

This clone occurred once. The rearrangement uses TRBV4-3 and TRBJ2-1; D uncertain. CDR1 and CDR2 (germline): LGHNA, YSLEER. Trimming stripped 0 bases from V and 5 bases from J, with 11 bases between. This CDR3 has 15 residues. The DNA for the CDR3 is TGCGCCAGCAGCCAAGATCGGGCTACCCACAATGAGCAGTTCTTC. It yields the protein CASSQDRATHNEQFF.

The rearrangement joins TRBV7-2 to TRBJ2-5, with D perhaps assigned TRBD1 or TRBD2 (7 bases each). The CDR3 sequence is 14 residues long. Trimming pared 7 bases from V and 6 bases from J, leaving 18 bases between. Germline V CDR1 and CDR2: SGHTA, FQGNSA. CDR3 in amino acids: CASTSGQGGKTQYF. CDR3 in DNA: TGTGCCAGCACCTCCGGCCAGGGGGGGAAGACCCAGTACTTC. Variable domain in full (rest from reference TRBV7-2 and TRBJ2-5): GAGVSQSPSNKVTEKGKDVELRCDPISGHTALYWYRQSLGQGLEFLIYFQGNSAPDKSGLPSDRFSAERTGGSVSTLTIQRTQQEDSAVYLCASTSGQGGKTQYFGPGTRLLVL.

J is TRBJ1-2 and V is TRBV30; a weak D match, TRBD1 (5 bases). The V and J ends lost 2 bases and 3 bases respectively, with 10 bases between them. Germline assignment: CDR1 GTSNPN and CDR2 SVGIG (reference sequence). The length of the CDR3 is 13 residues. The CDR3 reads CAWSQGTDYGYTF. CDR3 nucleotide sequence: TGTGCCTGGAGTCAGGGTACAGACTATGGCTACACCTTC.

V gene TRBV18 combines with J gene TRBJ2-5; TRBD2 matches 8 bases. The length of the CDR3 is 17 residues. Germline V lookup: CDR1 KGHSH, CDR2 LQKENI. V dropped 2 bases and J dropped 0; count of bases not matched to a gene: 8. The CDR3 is CASSPYVLAGNQETQYF. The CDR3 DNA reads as TGTGCCAGCTCACCATATGTGTTAGCGGGGAACCAAGAGACCCAGTACTTC. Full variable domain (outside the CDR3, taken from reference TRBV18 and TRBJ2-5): NAGVMQNPRHLVRRRGQEARLRCSPMKGHSHVYWYRQLPEEGLKFMVYLQKENIIDESGMPKERFSAEFPKEGPSILRIQQVVRGDSAAYFCASSPYVLAGNQETQYFGPGTRLLVL.

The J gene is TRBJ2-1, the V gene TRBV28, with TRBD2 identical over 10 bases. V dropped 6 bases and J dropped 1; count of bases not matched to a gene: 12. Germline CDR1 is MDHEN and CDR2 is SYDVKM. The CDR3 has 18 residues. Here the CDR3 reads CASSRWSGRARSYNEQFF. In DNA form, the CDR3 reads TGTGCCAGCAGCCGATGGAGCGGGAGGGCCAGGTCCTACAATGAGCAGTTCTTC.

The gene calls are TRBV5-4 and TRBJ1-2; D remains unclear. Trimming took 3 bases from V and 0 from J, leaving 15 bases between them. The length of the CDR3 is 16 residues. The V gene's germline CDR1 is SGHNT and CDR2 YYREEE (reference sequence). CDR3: CASSSVGGLANYGYTF. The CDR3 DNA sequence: TGTGCCAGCAGCTCCGTGGGAGGCTTAGCTAACTATGGCTACACCTTC.

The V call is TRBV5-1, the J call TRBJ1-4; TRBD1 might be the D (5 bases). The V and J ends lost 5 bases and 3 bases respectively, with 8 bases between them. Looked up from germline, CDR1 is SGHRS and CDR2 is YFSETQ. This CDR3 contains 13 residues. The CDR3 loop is CASRRGSNEKLFF. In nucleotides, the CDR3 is TGCGCCAGCAGACGGGGCTCTAATGAAAAACTGTTTTTT.

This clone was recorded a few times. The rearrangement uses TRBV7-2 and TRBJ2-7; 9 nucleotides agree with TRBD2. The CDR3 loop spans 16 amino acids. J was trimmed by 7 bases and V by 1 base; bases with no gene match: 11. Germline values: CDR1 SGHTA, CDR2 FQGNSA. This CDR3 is CASSLVAGEPSAEQYF. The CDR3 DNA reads TGTGCCAGCAGCTTAGTAGCGGGAGAGCCCAGTGCTGAGCAGTACTTC.

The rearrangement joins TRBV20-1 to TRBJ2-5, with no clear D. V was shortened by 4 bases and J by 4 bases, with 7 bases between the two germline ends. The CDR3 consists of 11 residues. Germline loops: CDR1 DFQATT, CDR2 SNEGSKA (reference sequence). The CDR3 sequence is CSAIVGETQYF. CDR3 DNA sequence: TGCAGTGCTATTGTAGGAGAGACCCAGTACTTC.

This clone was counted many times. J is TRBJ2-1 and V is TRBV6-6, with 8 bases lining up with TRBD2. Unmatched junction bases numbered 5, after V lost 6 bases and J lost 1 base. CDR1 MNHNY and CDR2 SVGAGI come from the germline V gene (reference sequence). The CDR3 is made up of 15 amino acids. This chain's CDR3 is CASSYERESYNEQFF. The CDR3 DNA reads TGTGCCAGCAGCTACGAGCGGGAGTCCTACAATGAGCAGTTCTTC.

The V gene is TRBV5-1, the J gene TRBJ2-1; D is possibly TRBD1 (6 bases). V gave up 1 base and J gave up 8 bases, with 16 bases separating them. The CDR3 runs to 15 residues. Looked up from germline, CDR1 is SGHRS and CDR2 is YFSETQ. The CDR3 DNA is TGCGCCAGCAGCTTGTTCGCGTCACAGGGTGATGAGCAGTTCTTC. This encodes CASSLFASQGDEQFF.

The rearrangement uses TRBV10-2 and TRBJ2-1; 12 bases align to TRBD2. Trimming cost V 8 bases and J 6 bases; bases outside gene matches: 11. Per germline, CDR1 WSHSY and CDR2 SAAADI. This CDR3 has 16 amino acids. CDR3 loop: CASSLSSGRALNEQFF. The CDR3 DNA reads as TGCGCCAGCTCACTTTCTAGCGGGAGGGCCCTCAATGAGCAGTTCTTC.

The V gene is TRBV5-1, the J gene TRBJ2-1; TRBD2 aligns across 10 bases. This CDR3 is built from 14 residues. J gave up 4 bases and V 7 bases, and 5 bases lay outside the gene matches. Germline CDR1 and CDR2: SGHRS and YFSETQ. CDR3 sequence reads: CASGTSGTYNEQFF. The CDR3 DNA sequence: TGCGCCAGCGGCACTAGCGGGACGTACAATGAGCAGTTCTTC.

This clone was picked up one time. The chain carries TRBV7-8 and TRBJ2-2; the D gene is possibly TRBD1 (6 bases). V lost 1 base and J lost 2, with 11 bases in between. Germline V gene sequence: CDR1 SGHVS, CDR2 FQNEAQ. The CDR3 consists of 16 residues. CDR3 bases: TGTGCCAGCAGCTTAGGAACCAGGGGAAACACCGGGGAGCTGTTTTTT. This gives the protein CASSLGTRGNTGELFF. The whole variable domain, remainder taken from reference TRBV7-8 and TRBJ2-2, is GAGVSQSPRYKVAKRGQDVALRCDPISGHVSLFWYQQALGQGPEFLTYFQNEAQLDKSGLPSDRFFAERPEGSVSTLKIQRTQQEDSAVYLCASSLGTRGNTGELFFGEGSRLTVL.

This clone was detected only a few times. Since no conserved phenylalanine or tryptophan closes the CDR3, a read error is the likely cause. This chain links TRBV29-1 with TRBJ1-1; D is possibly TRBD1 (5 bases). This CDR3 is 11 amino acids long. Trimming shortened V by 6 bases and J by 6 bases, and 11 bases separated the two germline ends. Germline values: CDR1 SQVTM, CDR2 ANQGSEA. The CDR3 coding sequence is TGCAGCGTCCAGGGCGGTCCTGAAGCTTTCTCT. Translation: CSVQGGPEAFS.

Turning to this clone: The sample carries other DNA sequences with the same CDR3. The CDR3 spells CASSLGTGLYEQYF. The CDR3 DNA is TGTGCCAGCAGCTTGGGGACAGGGTTATACGAGCAGTACTTC. The chain uses TRBV11-2 and TRBJ2-5; 9 positions agree with TRBD1. The J call may be incorrect, as the DNA end agrees better with TRBJ2-7. This CDR3 spans 14 amino acids. Germline CDR1 is SGHAT and CDR2 is FQNNGV.

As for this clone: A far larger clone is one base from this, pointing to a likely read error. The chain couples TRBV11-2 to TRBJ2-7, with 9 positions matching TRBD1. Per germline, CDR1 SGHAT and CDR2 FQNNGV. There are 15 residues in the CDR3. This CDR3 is CAGSLGQGPRHEQYF. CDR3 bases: TGTGCCGGCAGCTTAGGACAGGGGCCGCGGCACGAGCAGTACTTC.

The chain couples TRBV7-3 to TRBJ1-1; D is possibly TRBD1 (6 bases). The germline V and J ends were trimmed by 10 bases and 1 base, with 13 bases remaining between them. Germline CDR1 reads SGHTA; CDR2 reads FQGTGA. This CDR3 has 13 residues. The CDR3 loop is CATKGQRNTEAFF. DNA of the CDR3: TGTGCCACCAAAGGACAGCGGAACACTGAAGCTTTCTTT.

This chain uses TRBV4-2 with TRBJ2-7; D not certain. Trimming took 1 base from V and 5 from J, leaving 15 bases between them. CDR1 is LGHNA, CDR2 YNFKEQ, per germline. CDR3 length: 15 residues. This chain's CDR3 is CASSQGAPPADEQYF. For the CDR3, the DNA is TGTGCCAGCAGCCAAGGAGCGCCGCCGGCCGACGAGCAGTACTTC.

The DNA for the CDR3 is TGTGCCAGCAGCATGGACAGGGGAACTTACAATGAGCAGTTCTTC. Residues: CASSMDRGTYNEQFF. V is TRBV2 and J is TRBJ2-1; TRBD1 matches 9 bases. CDR3 size: 15 residues. Germline lookup yields CDR1 SNHLY and CDR2 FYNNEI. V trimming: 6 bases; J trimming: 4 bases; junction bases outside the gene matches: 7.

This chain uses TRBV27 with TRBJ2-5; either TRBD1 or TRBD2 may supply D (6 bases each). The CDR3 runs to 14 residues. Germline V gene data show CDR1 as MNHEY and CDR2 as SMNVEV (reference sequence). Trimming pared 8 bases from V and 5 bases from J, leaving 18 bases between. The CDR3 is CASRAGGGRETQYF. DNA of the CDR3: TGTGCCAGCCGGGCCGGGGGCGGCCGGGAGACCCAGTACTTC.

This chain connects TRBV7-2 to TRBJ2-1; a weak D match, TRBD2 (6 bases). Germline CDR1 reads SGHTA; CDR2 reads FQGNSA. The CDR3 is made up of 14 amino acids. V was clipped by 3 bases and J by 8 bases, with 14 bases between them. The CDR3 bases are TGTGCCAGCAGCTTCGGTCCCGGAGGGGATGAGCAGTTCTTC. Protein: CASSFGPGGDEQFF.

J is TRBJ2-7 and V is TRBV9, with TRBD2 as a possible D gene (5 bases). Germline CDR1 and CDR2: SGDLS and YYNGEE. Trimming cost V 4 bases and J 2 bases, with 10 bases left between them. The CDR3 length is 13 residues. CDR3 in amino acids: CASSPTRAYEQYF. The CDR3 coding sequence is TGTGCCAGCAGCCCCACTAGGGCCTACGAGCAGTACTTC.

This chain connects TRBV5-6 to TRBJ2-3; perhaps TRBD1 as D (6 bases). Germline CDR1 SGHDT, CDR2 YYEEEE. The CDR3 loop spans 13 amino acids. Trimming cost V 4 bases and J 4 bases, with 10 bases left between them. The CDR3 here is CASSNSGADTQYF. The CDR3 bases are TGTGCCAGCAGCAACTCAGGGGCAGATACGCAGTATTTT. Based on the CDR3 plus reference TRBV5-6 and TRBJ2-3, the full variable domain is DAGVTQSPTHLIKTRGQQVTLRCSPKSGHDTVSWYQQALGQGPQFIFQYYEEEERQRGNFPDRFSGHQFPNYSSELNVNALLLGDSALYLCASSNSGADTQYFGPGTRLTVL.

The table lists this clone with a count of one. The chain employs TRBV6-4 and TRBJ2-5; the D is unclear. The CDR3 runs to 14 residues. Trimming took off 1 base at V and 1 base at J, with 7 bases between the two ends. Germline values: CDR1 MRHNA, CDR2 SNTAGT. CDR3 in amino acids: CASSDWVVQETQYF. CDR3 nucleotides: TGTGCCAGCAGTGACTGGGTAGTCCAAGAGACCCAGTACTTC.

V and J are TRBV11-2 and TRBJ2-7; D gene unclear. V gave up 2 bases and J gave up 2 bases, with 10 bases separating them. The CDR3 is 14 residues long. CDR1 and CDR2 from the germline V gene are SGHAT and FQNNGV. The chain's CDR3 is CASSLSRSTYEQYF. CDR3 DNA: TGTGCCAGCAGCTTATCGCGGAGCACCTACGAGCAGTACTTC.

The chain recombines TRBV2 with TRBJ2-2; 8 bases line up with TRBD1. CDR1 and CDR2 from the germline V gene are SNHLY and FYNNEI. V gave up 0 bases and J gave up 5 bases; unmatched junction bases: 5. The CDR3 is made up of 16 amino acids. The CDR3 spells CASSEADRGGTGELFF. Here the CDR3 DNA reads TGTGCCAGCAGTGAAGCAGACAGGGGAGGTACCGGGGAGCTGTTTTTT.

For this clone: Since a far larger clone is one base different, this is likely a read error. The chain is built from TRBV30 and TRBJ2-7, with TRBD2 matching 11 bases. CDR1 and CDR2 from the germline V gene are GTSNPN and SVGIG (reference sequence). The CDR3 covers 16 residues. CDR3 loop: CAWSLLAGGPSDEQYF. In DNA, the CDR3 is TGTGCCTGGAGTCTTTTAGCGGGAGGGCCCTCCGACGAGCAGTACTTC.

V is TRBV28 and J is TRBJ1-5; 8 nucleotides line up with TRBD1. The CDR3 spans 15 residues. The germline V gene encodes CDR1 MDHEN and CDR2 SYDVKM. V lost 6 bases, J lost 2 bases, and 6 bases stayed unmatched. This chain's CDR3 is CASRPTGDGNQPQHF. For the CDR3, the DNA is TGTGCCAGCAGGCCGACAGGGGATGGCAATCAGCCCCAGCATTTT.

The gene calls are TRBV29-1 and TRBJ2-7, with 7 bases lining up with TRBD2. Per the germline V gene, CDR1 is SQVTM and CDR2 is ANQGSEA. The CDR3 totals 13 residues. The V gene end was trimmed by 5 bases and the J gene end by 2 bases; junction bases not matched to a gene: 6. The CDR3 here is CSVQPSGTYEQYF. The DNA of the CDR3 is TGCAGCGTTCAGCCTAGCGGAACCTACGAGCAGTACTTC.

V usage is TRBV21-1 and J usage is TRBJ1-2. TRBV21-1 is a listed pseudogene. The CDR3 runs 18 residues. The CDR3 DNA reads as TGTGCCAGTCAGCAAAGCGTGGCGGATCCGCGCCCCCTAAATGGCTACACCTTC. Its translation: CASQQSVADPRPLNGYTF.